This TCR beta chain was captured in a study of regulatory T cells in long-lasting Graves disease. Deletions cut 3 bases from V and 3 bases from J, with 8 bases between. This CDR3 has 13 amino acids. Germline V gives CDR1 LGHDT, CDR2 YNNKEL (reference sequence). Documented time point: persistent/refractory GD, antithyroid drugs over 5 years with positive TRAb. With RNA extracted from PBMCs as input, the TCR library was made. Patients with Graves' disease were diagnosed by American Thyroid Association guidelines. Arm-PCR with iRepertoire HTBI primers amplified the CDR3 regions for these TCR beta libraries. TCRdb reprocessed the multiplex PCR reads with MiXCR, giving one entry per CDR3 protein. Here the sample spans a few hundred thousand distinct CDR3 sequences, 23% being singletons. This clonotype was counted between two and nine times. Its antigen is unidentified. Study results and caveats: Favoring TRBV28, TRBJ1-2 and TRBJ2-5 was a feature seen in persistent disease. Lower TCR diversity characterized persistent Graves' patients relative to newly diagnosed patients. Study was limited to peripheral blood, excluding thyroid tissue.

This sequence originates from a female donor with Graves disease. The V gene is TRBV3-1, the J gene TRBJ1-1, with unresolved D. The sample was peripheral blood mononuclear cells (PBMCs), taken when the disease was refractory, from a patient treated with antithyroid drugs. CDR3 sequence (DNA): TGTGCCAGCAGCCACGAGGGTCACACTGAAGCTTTCTTT. It is translated as CASSHEGHTEAFF.